The source of this TCR beta chain is a study of control samples from healthy donors and cancer patients. This clone was seen once. The method was immunoSEQ multiplex PCR; TCRdb's version includes in-frame clones alone and lacks a portion of them. The sample yields about 110,000 clones, roughly 92% seen once. V was cut by 4 bases and J by 1 base, with 13 bases left in between. CDR3 length equals 15 residues. From germline, CDR1 is SGHTA and CDR2 FQGNSA. This chain connects TRBV7-2 to TRBJ1-1; D remains ambiguous. This TCR came from a woman younger than 35 in good health. The sample was blood. This CDR3 reads CASSSQITGNTEAFF. The CDR3 nucleotides are TGTGCCAGCAGCTCGCAAATCACGGGGAACACTGAAGCTTTCTTT.